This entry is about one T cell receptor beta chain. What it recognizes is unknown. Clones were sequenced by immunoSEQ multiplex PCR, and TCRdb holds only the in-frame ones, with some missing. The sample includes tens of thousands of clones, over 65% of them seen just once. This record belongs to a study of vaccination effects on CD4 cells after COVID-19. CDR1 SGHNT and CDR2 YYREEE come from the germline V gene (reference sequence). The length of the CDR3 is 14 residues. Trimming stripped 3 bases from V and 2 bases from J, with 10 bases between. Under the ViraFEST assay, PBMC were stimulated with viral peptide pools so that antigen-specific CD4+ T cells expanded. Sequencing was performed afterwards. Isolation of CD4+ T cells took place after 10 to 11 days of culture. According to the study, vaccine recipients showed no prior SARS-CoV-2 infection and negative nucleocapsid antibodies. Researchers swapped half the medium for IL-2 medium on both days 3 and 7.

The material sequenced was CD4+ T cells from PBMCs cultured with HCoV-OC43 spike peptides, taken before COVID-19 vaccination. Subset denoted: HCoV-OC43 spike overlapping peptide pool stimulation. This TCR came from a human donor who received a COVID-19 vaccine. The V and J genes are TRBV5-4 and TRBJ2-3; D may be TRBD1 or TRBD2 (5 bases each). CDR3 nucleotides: TGTGCCAGCAGCTGGGACGGGTACACAGATACGCAGTATTTT. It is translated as CASSWDGYTDTQYF.